These 32 T cell receptor beta chains were sequenced from one sample in a study of T cell repertoires in cytomegalovirus infection. TCRdb reanalysed the reads using MiXCR and keeps one entry per CDR3 protein. The sample records 300,000 to 450,000 distinct CDR3 sequences, 15% to 20% being singletons. The sequenced material came from PBMCs. These receptor sequences come from a human donor in good health (CMV status not recorded). Some clones in this sample may be carry-over from other donors' samples.

The genes are TRBV6-4 and TRBJ1-1; no definite D call. V gave up 6 bases and J gave up 9 bases, with 14 bases separating them. CDR1 and CDR2 from the germline V gene are MRHNA and SNTAGT. This CDR3 region has 12 residues. The CDR3 bases are TGTGCCAGCAGGGACGGGCCAAACAAAGCTTTCTTT. It encodes CASRDGPNKAFF.

At least ten counts were recorded for this clonotype. The chain carries TRBV7-2 and TRBJ2-1; 10 bases agree with TRBD2. Germline V lookup: CDR1 SGHTA, CDR2 FQGNSA. After removal of 0 bases from V and 7 bases from J, the junction contained 9 bases not matched to a gene. The CDR3 covers 17 residues. The CDR3 protein is CASSLASGGAVVNEQFF. In DNA form, the CDR3 reads TGTGCCAGCAGCTTAGCCAGCGGGGGGGCGGTGGTAAATGAGCAGTTCTTC.

This chain connects TRBV19 to TRBJ1-3; D possibly corresponds to TRBD1 (5 bases). The CDR3 loop spans 17 amino acids. The germline CDR1 and CDR2 sequences are LNHDA and SQIVND (reference sequence). Trimming removed 7 bases from V and 0 bases from J, with 19 bases in between. CDR3 sequence: CASISSYYQGSGNTIYF. Written as DNA, the CDR3 is TGTGCCAGTATCTCATCCTACTACCAGGGCTCTGGAAACACCATATATTTT.

This clonotype was observed a few times. This sequence joins TRBV2 and TRBJ1-6, with D uncertain. The CDR3 extends over 13 amino acids. Germline V gene data show CDR1 as SNHLY and CDR2 as FYNNEI. The V gene lost 6 bases and the J gene lost 6 bases, with 9 bases spanning the gap. The DNA for the CDR3 is TGTGCCAGCAGGAGACAACTTAATTCACCCCTCCACTTT. As protein: CASRRQLNSPLHF.

In this sample, this clonotype turned up once. The J gene is TRBJ2-1, the V gene TRBV29-1; D perhaps matches TRBD2 (6 bases). The CDR3 has 15 residues. Germline CDR1 reads SQVTM; CDR2 reads ANQGSEA. CDR3 sequence reads: CSGRPTGGNYNEQFF. For the CDR3, the DNA is TGCAGTGGCCGACCAACCGGGGGAAACTACAATGAGCAGTTCTTC.

At least ten counts were recorded for this clonotype. The CDR3 nucleotides read TGTGCCAGCAGCAGTAGTGGGGGGATCGAAGACAATGAGCAGTTCTTC. Translation gives CASSSSGGIEDNEQFF. This rearrangement joins TRBV7-8 to TRBJ2-1, with TRBD2 as a possible D gene (6 bases). This CDR3 comprises 16 residues. Per the germline V gene, CDR1 is SGHVS and CDR2 is FQNEAQ. The V gene lost 5 bases and the J gene lost 5 bases, with 19 bases spanning the gap. Together with reference TRBV7-8 and TRBJ2-1, the CDR3 gives the full variable domain: GAGVSQSPRYKVAKRGQDVALRCDPISGHVSLFWYQQALGQGPEFLTYFQNEAQLDKSGLPSDRFFAERPEGSVSTLKIQRTQQEDSAVYLCASSSSGGIEDNEQFFGPGTRLTVL.

This clonotype was counted only a few times. The chain joins TRBV7-2 to TRBJ1-2; no definite D call. Germline lookup yields CDR1 SGHTA and CDR2 FQGNSA. The V end was cut by 1 base, the J end by 7 bases, with 7 bases between. This CDR3 has 12 residues. The CDR3 DNA is TGTGCCAGCAGCTTAGGTTTTGTTGGCTACACCTTC. This translates into CASSLGFVGYTF.

The chain recombines TRBV6-1 with TRBJ2-1; no clear D. V was pared by 3 bases and J by 4 bases, with 4 bases between. The CDR3 contains 12 residues. Germline CDR1 reads MNHNS; CDR2 reads SASEGT. Written as DNA, the CDR3 is TGTGCCAGCAGTGAGGAATACAATGAGCAGTTCTTC. The encoded protein is CASSEEYNEQFF.

The V call is TRBV7-9, the J call TRBJ2-7; 13 nucleotides line up with TRBD2. The CDR3 spans 15 residues. Germline CDR1 reads SEHNR; CDR2 reads FQNEAQ (reference sequence). The junction had 2 bases not matched to a gene; V was cut back by 4 bases and J by 2 bases. The CDR3 nucleotides are TGTGCCAGCAGCTCCACTAGCGGGAGGGCCTACGAGCAGTACTTC. This gives the protein CASSSTSGRAYEQYF.

The table lists this clonotype with a few counts. V and J are TRBV7-9 and TRBJ1-1; D gene ambiguous. This CDR3 is 14 amino acids long. CDR1 is SEHNR, CDR2 FQNEAQ, per germline (reference sequence). Deletions cut 7 bases from V and 0 bases from J, with 12 bases between. The CDR3 DNA reads as TGTGCCAGCACCGATATTGTGGTGAACACTGAAGCTTTCTTT. This gives the protein CASTDIVVNTEAFF.

The chain has TRBV7-2 and TRBJ2-1, with 7 nucleotides matching TRBD1. Germline loops: CDR1 SGHTA, CDR2 FQGNSA. J was trimmed by 8 bases and V by 3 bases; bases with no gene match: 4. The CDR3 spans 13 residues. This chain's CDR3 is CASSLPDRDEQFF. CDR3 nucleotide sequence: TGTGCCAGCAGCTTGCCTGACAGGGATGAGCAGTTCTTC.

The sample holds many counts of this clonotype. The chain is built from TRBV28 and TRBJ1-4; 7 bases match TRBD1. V shed 7 bases and J 7 bases; nucleotides not matched to a gene: 6. CDR3 size: 13 residues. CDR1 is MDHEN and CDR2 is SYDVKM in the germline V gene. CDR3 bases: TGTGCCAGCACCCAGGGGGGTAGTGAAAAACTGTTTTTT. Translating gives CASTQGGSEKLFF.

In its sample, this clonotype was seen many times. This sequence joins TRBV11-2 and TRBJ2-3, with D maybe TRBD2 (6 bases). Trimming left V 4 bases short and J 7 bases short, with 21 bases between. In germline, CDR1 is SGHAT, CDR2 FQNNGV. CDR3 length: 16 amino acids. Here the CDR3 reads CASSSNPGLLHYTQYF. DNA for the CDR3: TGTGCCAGCAGCTCAAACCCGGGACTGCTCCACTATACGCAGTATTTT.

The V gene is TRBV6-8, the J gene TRBJ2-5; 9 nucleotides agree with TRBD1. The CDR3 is 13 amino acids. The trim removed 4 bases at V and 10 bases at J, leaving 7 bases unmatched. Germline V gene data show CDR1 as MNHGY and CDR2 as SAAAGT. This CDR3 is CASSSSGTGNQYF. The CDR3 DNA is TGTGCCAGCAGTTCCTCCGGGACAGGGAACCAGTACTTC.

This clonotype was counted between two and nine times. The chain combines TRBV5-4 with TRBJ1-2; weak D call: TRBD1 (5 bases). CDR1 SGHNT and CDR2 YYREEE come from the germline V gene (reference sequence). The CDR3 runs to 16 residues. The V gene lost 4 bases and the J gene lost 8 bases, with 24 bases spanning the gap. CDR3 sequence reads: CASSGARGSRAWGYTF. CDR3 sequence (DNA): TGTGCCAGCAGCGGGGCTAGGGGCTCCAGGGCCTGGGGCTACACCTTC.

This clonotype was counted ten times or more. The chain has TRBV6-5 and TRBJ2-3, with 10 nucleotides matching TRBD2. The V and J ends lost 7 bases and 1 base, in that order; junction bases with no gene match: 11. The CDR3 contains 17 residues. CDR1 and CDR2 from the germline V gene are MNHEY and SVGAGI. This CDR3 reads CASTRGGLAGGTDTQYF. The CDR3 DNA is TGTGCCAGCACCCGAGGTGGGCTAGCGGGAGGCACAGATACGCAGTATTTT.

This clonotype was recorded at least ten times. The gene calls are TRBV12-3 or TRBV12-4 and TRBJ1-4; D unresolved. The CDR3 has 16 residues. The germline V and J ends were trimmed by 0 bases and 0 bases, with 8 bases remaining between them. The CDR3 protein is CASSLAGPATNEKLFF. The CDR3 DNA sequence: TGTGCCAGCAGTTTAGCAGGGCCCGCAACTAATGAAAAACTGTTTTTT.

This chain connects TRBV3-1 to TRBJ2-7; the match to TRBD1 covers 8 bases. Germline CDR1 reads LGHDT; CDR2 reads YNNKEL (reference sequence). The J segment lost 5 bases and the V segment lost 5 bases, leaving 5 bases of the junction unmatched. CDR3 length: 13 residues. CDR3 in amino acids: CASSSWTGNEQYF. The CDR3 coding sequence is TGTGCCAGCAGCTCCTGGACAGGGAACGAGCAGTACTTC.

This clonotype was seen many times. The CDR3 DNA follows: TGTGCCAGCAGCTTCCAAAACTCAGGTGAAAAACTGTTTTTT. Translating gives CASSFQNSGEKLFF. This chain links TRBV7-2 with TRBJ1-4; D remains ambiguous. The V gene lost 3 bases and the J gene lost 7 bases, with 12 bases spanning the gap. Germline-derived CDR1 and CDR2 are SGHTA and FQGNSA. The CDR3 length is 14 residues.

To note about this clonotype: The germline gene is not matched at one end of the junction; a read error may be the cause. J is TRBJ1-3 and V is TRBV3-1; no clear D gene. The CDR3 sequence is 14 residues long. Germline CDR1 LGHDT, CDR2 YNNKEL (reference sequence). CDR3 nucleotide sequence: TGTGCCAGCAGCCAAGATCAAGATCGGAACAGCCACCGGTTT. This sequence encodes CASSQDQDRNSHRF. Drawing the rest from reference TRBV3-1 and TRBJ1-3, the complete variable domain is DTAVSQTPKYLVTQMGNDKSIKCEQNLGHDTMYWYKQDSKKFLKIMFSYNNKELIINETVPNRFSPKSPDKAHLNLHINSLELGDSAVYFCASSQDQDRNSHRFGEGSWLTVV.

Many counts were recorded for this clonotype. V gene TRBV7-2 combines with J gene TRBJ2-7; weak D call: TRBD2 (6 bases). In germline, CDR1 is SGHTA, CDR2 FQGNSA. This CDR3 is 13 amino acids long. Trimming pared 0 bases from V and 7 bases from J, leaving 10 bases between. The CDR3: CASSLAGGGEQYV. The DNA of the CDR3 is TGTGCCAGCAGCTTAGCGGGGGGAGGAGAGCAGTACGTC.

The rearrangement uses TRBV5-1 and TRBJ1-1, with 7 bases that match TRBD1. The V and J ends lost 5 bases and 1 base, in that order; junction bases with no gene match: 5. This CDR3 comprises 14 residues. Germline-derived CDR1 and CDR2 are SGHRS and YFSETQ. The CDR3 nucleotides are TGCGCCAGCAGACGTACAGGGGAGAACACTGAAGCTTTCTTT. It specifies CASRRTGENTEAFF.

The rearrangement links TRBV18 to TRBJ2-3; 7 bases fit TRBD2. Trimming at V came to 4 bases and at J to 1 base, leaving 11 bases not matched to a gene. The germline V gene encodes CDR1 KGHSH and CDR2 LQKENI. The CDR3 extends over 17 amino acids. The CDR3 protein is CASSRTRAGVGTDTQYF. The CDR3 DNA reads TGTGCCAGCTCACGTACGCGGGCGGGAGTCGGCACAGATACGCAGTATTTT.

The table lists this clonotype with many counts. The chain combines TRBV7-2 with TRBJ2-1; 14 nucleotides line up with TRBD2. Germline V gene sequence: CDR1 SGHTA, CDR2 FQGNSA. The CDR3 length is 17 residues. V shed 5 bases and J 4 bases; nucleotides not matched to a gene: 7. The CDR3 DNA follows: TGTGCCAGCAGCCCCCTAGGACTAGCGGGGGGTTACAATGAGCAGTTCTTC. Amino acids: CASSPLGLAGGYNEQFF.

The CDR3 region is CASSFADQPQHF. The CDR3, as DNA: TGTGCCAGCAGTTTTGCGGATCAGCCCCAGCATTTT. The chain recombines TRBV12-3 or TRBV12-4 with TRBJ1-5; D uncertain. The CDR3 consists of 12 residues. V was trimmed by 3 bases and J by 5 bases, leaving 5 bases between them.

This clonotype was seen ten or more times. The J gene is TRBJ1-5, the V gene TRBV7-2; TRBD1 is a possible D gene (6 bases). The CDR3 loop spans 15 amino acids. Germline V lookup: CDR1 SGHTA, CDR2 FQGNSA. V shed 2 bases and J shed 5 bases, with 13 bases lying between them. CDR3 amino acids: CASSLRGGRDQPQHF. DNA for the CDR3: TGTGCCAGCAGCTTAAGGGGGGGCAGGGATCAGCCCCAGCATTTT.

This clonotype was seen a handful of times. J is TRBJ2-7 and V is TRBV7-8; D remains ambiguous. This CDR3 is built from 14 residues. The V gene's germline CDR1 is SGHVS and CDR2 FQNEAQ. Trimming left V 6 bases short and J 4 bases short, with 16 bases between. As DNA, the CDR3 is TGTGCCAGCAGGGTGAAGGGTGCGGCTTACGAGCAGTACTTC. Translation gives CASRVKGAAYEQYF. Complete variable domain (other parts from reference TRBV7-8 and TRBJ2-7): GAGVSQSPRYKVAKRGQDVALRCDPISGHVSLFWYQQALGQGPEFLTYFQNEAQLDKSGLPSDRFFAERPEGSVSTLKIQRTQQEDSAVYLCASRVKGAAYEQYFGPGTRLTVT.

This clonotype was seen repeatedly, ten times or more. The V and J genes are TRBV11-2 and TRBJ2-2; possible D gene TRBD1, 5 bases. The CDR3 contains 13 residues. Germline V gene sequence: CDR1 SGHAT, CDR2 FQNNGV. V was cut by 2 bases and J by 6 bases, with 7 bases left in between. CDR3: CASSLRGSGELFF. The CDR3 bases are TGTGCCAGCAGCTTAAGGGGATCCGGGGAGCTGTTTTTT.

This clonotype was recorded many times. The chain combines TRBV28 with TRBJ2-1; 11 bases fit TRBD2. The J segment lost 3 bases and the V segment lost 5 bases, leaving 6 bases of the junction unmatched. This CDR3 region has 16 residues. CDR1 and CDR2 from the germline V gene are MDHEN and SYDVKM. CDR3 protein: CASSPQLAGVYNEQFF. In DNA, the CDR3 is TGTGCCAGCAGTCCCCAACTAGCGGGGGTCTACAATGAGCAGTTCTTC.

This clonotype showed up many times. The chain couples TRBV7-2 to TRBJ2-1, with 11 bases matching TRBD2. J lost 3 bases, V lost 5 bases, and 3 bases had no gene match. The CDR3 contains 15 residues. The V gene's germline CDR1 is SGHTA and CDR2 FQGNSA. The CDR3 loop is CASSPLAGGYNEQFF. The CDR3 region has the DNA TGTGCCAGCAGCCCTCTAGCGGGAGGCTACAATGAGCAGTTCTTC.

The J gene is TRBJ2-1, the V gene TRBV6-2 or TRBV6-3, with a weak D call TRBD1 (6 bases). The CDR3 loop spans 11 amino acids. The V end was cut by 9 bases, the J end by 7 bases, with 10 bases between. Germline CDR1 MNHEY, CDR2 SVGEGT. The CDR3 region has the DNA TGTGCCAGTGGGGGCTCGAATGAGCAGTTCTTC. It specifies CASGGSNEQFF.

This clonotype was picked up a small number of times. The rearrangement joins TRBV11-2 to TRBJ1-2; 10 nucleotides line up with TRBD1. This CDR3 comprises 16 residues. The junction had 7 bases not matched to a gene; V was cut back by 0 bases and J by 6 bases. Germline CDR1 is SGHAT and CDR2 is FQNNGV. The CDR3 region has the DNA TGTGCCAGCAGCTTAGATCGACAGGGGGCAGGGGATGGCTACACCTTC. Protein: CASSLDRQGAGDGYTF.